What follows are 24 T cell receptor beta chains derived from one specimen sequenced in a study of blood T cells in healthy people across ages. Primed by a sample-barcoded 5' primer and a J-beta primer mix, a second PCR proceeded for about 6 to 12 cycles. MiXCR, run by TCRdb on the 5' RACE reads, gives a single entry per CDR3 protein. The data hold over 1,300,000 distinct CDR3 sequences, with around 55% observed a single time. The sample was blood. These receptors were obtained from a man younger than 35 in good health.

This clonotype has only a few counts. This rearrangement joins TRBV15 to TRBJ2-7, with D unresolved. The V and J ends lost 0 bases and 2 bases respectively, with 8 bases between them. CDR3 size: 14 residues. Germline V gene data show CDR1 as LNHNV and CDR2 as YYDKDF (reference sequence). The CDR3 coding sequence is TGTGCCACCAGCAGAGAGGGTCCACCCTACGAGCAGTACTTC. Amino acids: CATSREGPPYEQYF.

The V call is TRBV6-2 or TRBV6-3, the J call TRBJ2-7; D is unclear. The CDR3 length is 12 residues. The ends were cut back, 8 bases at V and 3 bases at J, with 11 bases in the middle. Germline V CDR1 and CDR2: MNHEY, SVGEGT. CDR3 bases: TGTGCCAGCCGGACGACAAGCTACGAGCAGTACTTC. It encodes CASRTTSYEQYF.

J is TRBJ1-2 and V is TRBV20-1; D gene ambiguous. The CDR3 spans 13 residues. Trimming shortened V by 0 bases and J by 2 bases, and 7 bases separated the two germline ends. The germline V gene has CDR1 DFQATT and CDR2 SNEGSKA (reference sequence). The CDR3 loop reads CSARDARNYGYTF. CDR3 nucleotides: TGCAGTGCTAGAGATGCCAGGAACTATGGCTACACCTTC.

This clonotype was counted only a few times. The CDR3 here is CASSFPWTGTDTQYF. The CDR3 coding sequence is TGTGCCAGCAGTTTCCCCTGGACAGGGACAGATACGCAGTATTTT. The chain has TRBV28 and TRBJ2-3; 8 positions match TRBD1. The CDR3 is 15 amino acids. J was trimmed by 3 bases and V by 3 bases; bases with no gene match: 5. The germline gives CDR1 MDHEN, CDR2 SYDVKM.

This chain uses TRBV4-1 with TRBJ2-5; the D gene is possibly TRBD1 (5 bases). The end of the DNA fits TRBJ2-7 better, so the J call may be wrong. Germline CDR1 is MGHRA and CDR2 is YSYEKL. The CDR3 runs 15 residues. The CDR3 DNA reads TGCGCCAGCAGCCCCAAACAGGAAGCCGTCTACGAGCAGTACTTC. Translating gives CASSPKQEAVYEQYF.

This clonotype appeared a few times. CDR3 sequence (DNA): TGTGCCAGTAGTGGTCGAGCGGCAGAGACCCAGTACTTC. This sequence encodes CASSGRAAETQYF. The gene calls are TRBV19 and TRBJ2-7, with a tentative D call TRBD2 (5 bases). The closer fit of TRBJ2-5 to the DNA end suggests the J call may be wrong. The CDR3 sequence is 13 residues long. Germline V gene data show CDR1 as LNHDA and CDR2 as SQIVND (reference sequence).

This clonotype has a handful of counts. The chain joins TRBV20-1 to TRBJ2-4; D remains unclear. The better agreement between TRBJ2-7 and the DNA end casts doubt on the J call. This CDR3 is 14 amino acids long. CDR1 is DFQATT and CDR2 is SNEGSKA in the germline V gene (reference sequence). This CDR3 reads CSARVPQTTYEQYF. As DNA, the CDR3 is TGCAGTGCTAGAGTTCCCCAAACCACCTACGAGCAGTACTTC.

This sequence joins TRBV12-3 or TRBV12-4 and TRBJ2-3; D is possibly TRBD2 (5 bases). CDR3 length: 12 amino acids. V lost 10 bases, J lost 6 bases, and 14 bases lay in between. CDR3 nucleotides: TGTGCCACCTTACCCACGGGGGATACGCAGTATTTT. Translation gives CATLPTGDTQYF.

V gene TRBV4-1 combines with J gene TRBJ1-2, with TRBD1 as a possible D gene (6 bases). Trimming stripped 4 bases from V and 6 bases from J, with 21 bases between. Germline V gene sequence: CDR1 MGHRA, CDR2 YSYEKL. This CDR3 is 16 amino acids long. CDR3: CASSPRTPGGRNGYTF. Here the CDR3 DNA reads TGCGCCAGCAGCCCTAGGACGCCGGGGGGGCGTAATGGCTACACCTTC.

The chain joins TRBV27 to TRBJ2-2; a weak D match, TRBD1 (6 bases). The ends were cut back, 5 bases at V and 4 bases at J, with 14 bases in the middle. Germline V lookup: CDR1 MNHEY, CDR2 SMNVEV (reference sequence). This CDR3 is 15 amino acids long. The CDR3 sequence: CASSNTGILTGELFF. For the CDR3, the DNA is TGTGCCAGCAGTAATACAGGGATCCTCACCGGGGAGCTGTTTTTT.

This chain joins TRBV7-2 and TRBJ2-7; TRBD2 is a possible D gene (7 bases). The CDR3 is made up of 14 amino acids. CDR1 is SGHTA, CDR2 FQGNSA, per germline. Trimming stripped 3 bases from V and 2 bases from J, with 11 bases between. The CDR3 DNA reads as TGTGCCAGCAGCTTCGCGGGGGCAGCCTACGAGCAGTACTTC. The encoded protein is CASSFAGAAYEQYF.

The chain has TRBV20-1 and TRBJ2-5; D is unclear. The CDR3 length is 16 residues. In germline, CDR1 is DFQATT, CDR2 SNEGSKA (reference sequence). V was pared by 4 bases and J by 1 base, with 19 bases between. The CDR3, as DNA: TGCAGTGCTACGCCGATGGGCTGGGCCATCCAAGAGACCCAGTACTTC. As protein: CSATPMGWAIQETQYF.

The rearrangement links TRBV6-6 to TRBJ2-2; D is uncertain. Germline-derived CDR1 and CDR2 are MNHNY and SVGAGI (reference sequence). The V and J ends lost 0 bases and 0 bases respectively, with 11 bases between them. The CDR3 has 17 residues. The CDR3 DNA reads as TGTGCCAGCAGTTACTCTCGGCAGAACGCGAACACCGGGGAGCTGTTTTTT. Its translation: CASSYSRQNANTGELFF.

The chain carries TRBV4-2 and TRBJ2-2, with D maybe TRBD1 (6 bases). Germline V gene data show CDR1 as LGHNA and CDR2 as YNFKEQ. V lost 0 bases to trimming and J lost 4 bases, with 9 bases between them. CDR3 size: 15 residues. DNA of the CDR3: TGTGCCAGCAGCCAAGAGGGACAAGCCACCGGGGAGCTGTTTTTT. It is translated as CASSQEGQATGELFF.

This chain joins TRBV30 and TRBJ2-3, with a weak D call TRBD2 (5 bases). V lost 3 bases and J 6 bases, leaving 13 bases between the germline ends. The length of the CDR3 is 13 residues. CDR1 and CDR2 from the germline V gene are GTSNPN and SVGIG (reference sequence). CDR3: CAWSGKIRDTQYF. The CDR3 DNA follows: TGTGCCTGGAGCGGGAAGATAAGGGATACGCAGTATTTT.

The rearrangement links TRBV12-3 or TRBV12-4 to TRBJ2-1, with D unresolved. The ends were cut back, 5 bases at V and 7 bases at J, with 12 bases in the middle. The CDR3 has 13 amino acids. The CDR3 sequence: CASSPAPRNEQFF. The CDR3 DNA sequence: TGTGCCAGCAGTCCGGCCCCGAGAAATGAGCAGTTCTTC.

The rearrangement links TRBV7-8 to TRBJ1-6, with D possibly being TRBD1 (5 bases). The CDR3 has 17 amino acids. Trimming left V 5 bases short and J 5 bases short, with 19 bases between. Per the germline V gene, CDR1 is SGHVS and CDR2 is FQNEAQ. In DNA form, the CDR3 reads TGTGCCAGCAGCAGACCGTTAGGCGCGGGGGATAATTCACCCCTCCACTTT. This encodes CASSRPLGAGDNSPLHF.

The chain links TRBV4-3 to TRBJ2-3; D perhaps matches TRBD2 (6 bases). CDR1 and CDR2 from the germline V gene are LGHNA and YSLEER. This CDR3 region has 18 residues. V lost 5 bases to trimming and J lost 0 bases, with 21 bases between them. Written as DNA, the CDR3 is TGCGCCAGCAGCGGCGAAACAGGCGGGGCAAGAAGCACAGATACGCAGTATTTT. This sequence encodes CASSGETGGARSTDTQYF.

The gene calls are TRBV4-1 and TRBJ2-7; TRBD2 matches 10 bases. The J call may be incorrect, as the DNA end agrees better with TRBJ2-5. The germline V gene has CDR1 MGHRA and CDR2 YSYEKL. This CDR3 is built from 17 residues. CDR3 sequence: CASSQVGVAGGFETQYF. CDR3 DNA: TGCGCCAGCAGCCAAGTTGGGGTAGCGGGGGGTTTCGAGACCCAGTACTTC.

This sequence joins TRBV12-3 or TRBV12-4 and TRBJ1-6; D perhaps matches TRBD1 (5 bases). V was cut by 6 bases and J by 7 bases, with 13 bases left in between. This CDR3 is built from 14 residues. CDR3 DNA: TGTGCCAGCAGCAGGGCCACCCGGAATTCACCCCTCCACTTT. Protein: CASSRATRNSPLHF.

This clonotype showed up just once. The chain couples TRBV6-1 to TRBJ2-4, with TRBD2 matching over 13 bases. Near its end, the DNA agrees better with TRBJ2-7, so the J call may be wrong. There are 14 residues in the CDR3. The germline V gene has CDR1 MNHNS and CDR2 SASEGT. The CDR3 bases are TGTGCCACCGGCCGGACTAGCGGGAGTTACGAGCAGTACTTC. As protein: CATGRTSGSYEQYF.

In this sample, this clonotype turned up a few times. The chain uses TRBV5-1 and TRBJ1-2; D is undetermined. The V end lost 0 bases, the J end lost 5 bases, and 11 bases lay between the germline ends. Per the germline V gene, CDR1 is SGHRS and CDR2 is YFSETQ. This CDR3 region has 14 residues. CDR3 protein: CASSLEGSRYGYTF. DNA of the CDR3: TGCGCCAGCAGCTTGGAGGGCTCTCGGTATGGCTACACCTTC.

V is TRBV7-2 and J is TRBJ2-3; either TRBD1 or TRBD2 may supply D (6 bases each). Trimming took off 5 bases at V and 3 bases at J, with 18 bases between the two ends. CDR3 length: 16 amino acids. Germline-derived CDR1 and CDR2 are SGHTA and FQGNSA. CDR3 bases: TGTGCCAGCAGCCTGAGGGGGGCCGGAAGAACAGATACGCAGTATTTT. Translated, it gives CASSLRGAGRTDTQYF. Full variable domain (rest looked up from reference TRBV7-2 and TRBJ2-3): GAGVSQSPSNKVTEKGKDVELRCDPISGHTALYWYRQSLGQGLEFLIYFQGNSAPDKSGLPSDRFSAERTGGSVSTLTIQRTQQEDSAVYLCASSLRGAGRTDTQYFGPGTRLTVL.

CDR3 in amino acids: CASSERTYGTDTQYF. The CDR3 region has the DNA TGTGCCAGCAGTGAAAGGACTTACGGCACAGATACGCAGTATTTT. This sequence joins TRBV6-1 and TRBJ2-3, with TRBD2 as a possible D gene (5 bases). The CDR3 runs to 15 residues. The V end was cut by 2 bases, the J end by 1 base, with 10 bases between. The germline gives CDR1 MNHNS, CDR2 SASEGT.